What follows are 23 T cell receptor beta chains derived from one specimen sequenced in a study of beta chain features in type 1 diabetes. Expressed TCRB transcripts got sequenced, as all isolated RNA was reverse transcribed. Using immunoSEQ multiplex PCR, the repertoire was profiled, and TCRdb retains in-frame clones only, with some absent. The sample includes 200,000 to 250,000 clones, 13% to 15% of them seen just once. The sequencing input was naive CD4+ T cells from blood. The receptor set was obtained from a woman aged 40 to 55 in good health.

This clone appeared a single time. The chain has TRBV5-4 and TRBJ2-5; D might be TRBD2 (6 bases). Germline V gene lookup returns CDR1 SGHNT and CDR2 YYREEE (reference sequence). This CDR3 is built from 14 residues. The germline V and J ends were trimmed by 4 bases and 1 base, with 11 bases remaining between them. CDR3 protein: CASSGGITQETQYF. For the CDR3, the DNA is TGTGCCAGCAGCGGGGGGATCACCCAAGAGACCCAGTACTTC.

In this sample, this clone turned up a few times. The chain has TRBV6-1 and TRBJ2-2; a weak D match, TRBD2 (6 bases). There are 13 residues in the CDR3. V was clipped by 10 bases and J by 5 bases, with 14 bases between them. Germline values: CDR1 MNHNS, CDR2 SASEGT. The CDR3 nucleotides read TGTGCCATCCAAGGGAGGAGGACCGGGGAGCTGTTTTTT. The encoded protein is CAIQGRRTGELFF.

This chain links TRBV19 with TRBJ2-7; a weak D match, TRBD2 (6 bases). The germline V gene has CDR1 LNHDA and CDR2 SQIVND (reference sequence). Trimming removed 3 bases from V and 2 bases from J, with 14 bases in between. This CDR3 comprises 15 residues. CDR3 in amino acids: CASSIGTGSAYEQYF. CDR3 bases: TGTGCCAGTAGTATTGGGACTGGGAGCGCCTACGAGCAGTACTTC.

This clone was seen only a few times. The chain recombines TRBV27 with TRBJ2-1; 13 bases line up with TRBD2. Germline V CDR1 and CDR2: MNHEY, SMNVEV (reference sequence). V shed 7 bases and J 7 bases; nucleotides not matched to a gene: 22. The CDR3 length is 20 residues. Written as DNA, the CDR3 is TGTGCCAGCACTCTCTGGCCGCCGACTAGCGGGGGGACAGGTGGAAATGAGCAGTTCTTC. Residues: CASTLWPPTSGGTGGNEQFF.

The chain has TRBV10-3 and TRBJ2-2, with 7 bases fitting TRBD2. CDR3 length: 16 residues. J gave up 2 bases and V 8 bases, and 11 bases lay outside the gene matches. From germline, CDR1 is ENHRY and CDR2 SYGVKD. CDR3 sequence (DNA): TGTGCCATCCGGGGAGGGATACTTCCCAACACCGGGGAGCTGTTTTTT. Encoded protein: CAIRGGILPNTGELFF.

This clone was seen more than once but under ten times. This chain links TRBV6-5 with TRBJ1-1; D remains ambiguous. The CDR3 has 12 amino acids. CDR1 MNHEY and CDR2 SVGAGI come from the germline V gene. Between the trimmed V and J ends, which lost 5 bases and 7 bases, there was a span of 11 bases. The CDR3 coding sequence is TGTGCCAGCAGTAGAACGCAGCGTGAAGCTTTCTTT. As protein: CASSRTQREAFF.

The chain couples TRBV2 to TRBJ2-1; 8 nucleotides match TRBD2. V shed 6 bases and J 3 bases; nucleotides not matched to a gene: 4. From germline, CDR1 is SNHLY and CDR2 FYNNEI. The length of the CDR3 is 14 residues. The CDR3 region has the DNA TGTGCCAGCAGCGGCGGGGGGTTCTACAATGAGCAGTTCTTC. Translation: CASSGGGFYNEQFF.

This clone came up a few times. The gene calls are TRBV5-6 and TRBJ2-2; a weak D match, TRBD2 (6 bases). The CDR3 is made up of 16 amino acids. V lost 2 bases, J lost 3 bases, and 14 bases lay in between. CDR1 SGHDT and CDR2 YYEEEE come from the germline V gene. The CDR3, as DNA: TGTGCCAGCAGCTTTGGCGCGGGGCGATACACCGGGGAGCTGTTTTTT. The encoded protein is CASSFGAGRYTGELFF.

V is TRBV7-9 and J is TRBJ1-1, with D hard to call. Germline V gives CDR1 SEHNR, CDR2 FQNEAQ (reference sequence). Trimming stripped 5 bases from V and 3 bases from J, with 16 bases between. There are 15 residues in the CDR3. CDR3 DNA sequence: TGTGCCAGCAGCCAAGATCGAGGTACGGACACTGAAGCTTTCTTT. Amino acid sequence: CASSQDRGTDTEAFF.

This clone was observed a few times. This sequence joins TRBV10-3 and TRBJ1-1, with no clear D. The V gene lost 0 bases and the J gene lost 4 bases, with 6 bases spanning the gap. This CDR3 is built from 13 residues. The germline V gene has CDR1 ENHRY and CDR2 SYGVKD. In DNA form, the CDR3 reads TGTGCCATCAGTGAGTCGCCGGGCACTGAAGCTTTCTTT. Translating gives CAISESPGTEAFF.

The table lists this clone with a count of one. The rearrangement uses TRBV11-2 and TRBJ2-5; 10 bases map to TRBD2. The CDR3 is 16 amino acids. Germline V CDR1 and CDR2: SGHAT, FQNNGV. V lost 8 bases and J lost 4; bases outside the gene matches: 13. The chain's CDR3 is CASGSISGGRPETQYF. CDR3 nucleotide sequence: TGTGCCAGCGGCTCAATTAGCGGGGGGCGACCAGAGACCCAGTACTTC.

This chain joins TRBV19 and TRBJ2-7; weak D call: TRBD1 (5 bases). The germline CDR1 and CDR2 sequences are LNHDA and SQIVND (reference sequence). CDR3 length: 14 residues. V lost 3 bases and J 5 bases, leaving 14 bases between the germline ends. In nucleotides, the CDR3 is TGTGCCAGTAGTATCCGGCCAGGGCTCCACGAGCAGTACTTC. It is translated as CASSIRPGLHEQYF.

This clone has a handful of counts. V is TRBV11-2 and J is TRBJ1-6, with 7 bases matching TRBD1. Germline CDR1 and CDR2: SGHAT and FQNNGV. V gave up 0 bases and J gave up 7 bases; unmatched junction bases: 9. This CDR3 is built from 17 residues. CDR3 sequence reads: CASSLDRQGSYNSPLHF. The CDR3 region has the DNA TGTGCCAGCAGCTTAGATCGACAGGGAAGTTACAATTCACCCCTCCACTTT. The full variable domain, with the rest looked up from reference TRBV11-2 and TRBJ1-6, is EAGVAQSPRYKIIEKRQSVAFWCNPISGHATLYWYQQILGQGPKLLIQFQNNGVVDDSQLPKDRFSAERLKGVDSTLKIQPAKLEDSAVYLCASSLDRQGSYNSPLHFGNGTRLTVT.

The rearrangement links TRBV19 to TRBJ2-7; 8 nucleotides line up with TRBD1. Per the germline V gene, CDR1 is LNHDA and CDR2 is SQIVND (reference sequence). The CDR3 length is 14 residues. Trimming cost V 4 bases and J 1 base; bases outside gene matches: 3. Here the CDR3 reads CASSTTGASYEQYF. In nucleotides, the CDR3 is TGTGCCAGTAGTACGACAGGGGCGTCCTACGAGCAGTACTTC.

Note on this clone: Its ends do not fully match the called genes, so a read error is possible. The chain recombines TRBV12-5 with TRBJ2-3; D is possibly TRBD1 (5 bases). Germline V gene sequence: CDR1 LGHNT, CDR2 FRNRAP. The CDR3 sequence is 13 residues long. This CDR3 reads CASGLVGADTQYF. The CDR3 DNA reads as TGTGCTAGTGGGTTGGTAGGGGCAGATACGCAGTATTTT.

This clone was found a few times. CDR3 nucleotide sequence: TGTGCCAGCAGCTTGGGCCCGGACAGTGAAAAACTGTTTTTT. This encodes CASSLGPDSEKLFF. The rearrangement uses TRBV5-4 and TRBJ1-4; tentatively, D is TRBD1 (6 bases). The ends were cut back, 0 bases at V and 7 bases at J, with 10 bases in the middle. The CDR3 runs 14 residues. Germline CDR1 reads SGHNT; CDR2 reads YYREEE (reference sequence).

This clone was seen more than once but under ten times. The chain links TRBV5-6 to TRBJ1-2, with 7 bases that match TRBD1. Germline trimming cut 2 bases from V and 2 bases from J; bases unmatched to any gene: 9. The CDR3 is 16 residues long. Germline loops: CDR1 SGHDT, CDR2 YYEEEE. Here the CDR3 reads CASSFIGRDSNYGYTF. The CDR3 bases are TGTGCCAGCAGCTTCATCGGCCGGGACAGCAACTATGGCTACACCTTC. The full variable domain, in which reference TRBV5-6 and TRBJ1-2 provide the parts outside the CDR3, is DAGVTQSPTHLIKTRGQQVTLRCSPKSGHDTVSWYQQALGQGPQFIFQYYEEEERQRGNFPDRFSGHQFPNYSSELNVNALLLGDSALYLCASSFIGRDSNYGYTFGSGTRLTVV.

The CDR3 sequence is CASSSGQGNTEAFF. CDR3 nucleotide sequence: TGTGCCAGCAGCTCGGGACAGGGAAACACTGAAGCTTTCTTT. The chain employs TRBV11-3 and TRBJ1-1; 9 bases fit TRBD1. CDR3 size: 14 residues. The trim removed 4 bases at V and 2 bases at J, leaving 2 bases unmatched. Germline V gene lookup returns CDR1 SGHNT and CDR2 YENEEA.

To note about this clone: A read error may produce the germline difference seen at one junction end. The gene calls are TRBV10-3 and TRBJ2-7, with 8 bases that match TRBD1. The CDR3 has 13 amino acids. The germline V gene encodes CDR1 ENHRY and CDR2 SYGVKD. CDR3 loop: CAISEVSDRGGLF. The CDR3 DNA is TGTGCCATCAGTGAGGTTTCCGACAGGGGAGGTCTCTTC.

J is TRBJ2-5 and V is TRBV6-1, with a weak D call TRBD1 (6 bases). The CDR3 is made up of 13 amino acids. Germline assignment: CDR1 MNHNS and CDR2 SASEGT. V was shortened by 4 bases and J by 1 base, with 7 bases between the two germline ends. The DNA of the CDR3 is TGTGCCAGCAGTGGGGGGCTCCAAGAGACCCAGTACTTC. Translating gives CASSGGLQETQYF.

This clone was seen a handful of times. The J gene is TRBJ2-3, the V gene TRBV6-5, with 8 bases lining up with TRBD2. Germline V CDR1 and CDR2: MNHEY, SVGAGI. With V trimmed by 8 bases and J by 1 base, 8 bases remained unmatched. The CDR3 length is 15 residues. The CDR3 nucleotides are TGTGCCAGCCGACTGGGAGCGGGGGGCACAGATACGCAGTATTTT. Translation: CASRLGAGGTDTQYF.

In this sample, this clone turned up a few times. The V gene is TRBV7-2, the J gene TRBJ2-3; the match to TRBD1 covers 9 bases. The germline V gene has CDR1 SGHTA and CDR2 FQGNSA. The V segment lost 5 bases and the J segment 13 bases; nucleotides outside the gene matches: 13. This CDR3 contains 14 residues. The CDR3 DNA reads TGTGCCAGCAGCCCGAGGACAGGGGCTCCAGTAGAGTATTTT. This encodes CASSPRTGAPVEYF.

This chain links TRBV19 with TRBJ1-6; 10 bases align to TRBD1. Unmatched junction bases numbered 7, after V lost 3 bases and J lost 8 bases. Germline values: CDR1 LNHDA, CDR2 SQIVND (reference sequence). The CDR3 length is 16 residues. The CDR3 nucleotides read TGTGCCAGTAGTATCTCGGGACAGGGGTACCATTCACCCCTCCACTTT. Protein product: CASSISGQGYHSPLHF. Complete variable domain (other parts from reference TRBV19 and TRBJ1-6): DGGITQSPKYLFRKEGQNVTLSCEQNLNHDAMYWYRQDPGQGLRLIYYSQIVNDFQKGDIAEGYSVSREKKESFPLTVTSAQKNPTAFYLCASSISGQGYHSPLHFGNGTRLTVT.